These 22 T cell receptor beta chains share one sample of origin, sequenced in a study of blood T cell repertoires in COVID-19. This table comes from immunoSEQ multiplex PCR, and its TCRdb copy is limited to in-frame clones, with some not included. The table shows around 300,000 clones, with 90% occurring only once. The material sequenced was PBMCs or T cells enriched from blood (not recorded which). These receptors all come from a woman between 18 and 29 years old with acute COVID-19.

This clone was picked up a small number of times. V and J are TRBV10-3 and TRBJ1-2; D uncertain. The V end lost 7 bases, the J end lost 9 bases, and 12 bases lay between the germline ends. The germline V gene encodes CDR1 ENHRY and CDR2 SYGVKD. The CDR3 runs to 11 residues. The CDR3 bases are TGTGCCATCAATGCTCGAGAGCGCTACACCTTC. Its translation is CAINARERYTF.

The CDR3 loop reads CASSESGETQYF. CDR3 sequence (DNA): TGCGCCAGCAGTGAGTCCGGAGAGACCCAGTACTTC. This chain joins TRBV10-1 and TRBJ2-5; no reliable D call. The CDR3 has 12 residues. CDR1 is WNHNN, CDR2 SYGVQD, per germline (reference sequence). V shed 0 bases and J shed 4 bases, with 3 bases lying between them.

This chain links TRBV12-3 or TRBV12-4 with TRBJ1-5, with D unclear. The CDR3 is 12 residues long. Trimming removed 0 bases at V and 6 bases at J, with 3 bases between. The CDR3 sequence: CASSLARQPQHF. CDR3 DNA sequence: TGTGCCAGCAGTTTAGCGCGTCAGCCCCAGCATTTT.

V usage is TRBV5-1 and J usage is TRBJ2-7, with 8 bases lining up with TRBD2. V lost 4 bases, J lost 3 bases, and 12 bases stayed unmatched. In germline, CDR1 is SGHRS, CDR2 YFSETQ. CDR3 size: 16 residues. The CDR3 spells CASSLGSSGKHYEQYF. The CDR3 region has the DNA TGCGCCAGCAGCCTAGGGAGTAGCGGGAAACACTACGAGCAGTACTTC. The full variable domain, its missing parts supplied by reference TRBV5-1 and TRBJ2-7, is KAGVTQTPRYLIKTRGQQVTLSCSPISGHRSVSWYQQTPGQGLQFLFEYFSETQRNKGNFPGRFSGRQFSNSRSEMNVSTLELGDSALYLCASSLGSSGKHYEQYFGPGTRLTVT.

The chain joins TRBV27 to TRBJ2-1; D is unresolved. Trimming took off 2 bases at V and 0 bases at J, with 8 bases between the two ends. This CDR3 has 15 residues. CDR1 and CDR2 from the germline V gene are MNHEY and SMNVEV (reference sequence). CDR3 DNA: TGTGCCAGCAGTTTAGACAAGAGCTCCTACAATGAGCAGTTCTTC. This codes for CASSLDKSSYNEQFF.

The sample holds a few counts of this clone. The CDR3 region is CATSSTREPTDTQYF. The CDR3 bases are TGTGCCACCAGCAGCACGCGGGAGCCCACAGATACGCAGTATTTT. This chain links TRBV15 with TRBJ2-3; the match to TRBD2 covers 7 bases. The CDR3 totals 15 residues. Germline assignment: CDR1 LNHNV and CDR2 YYDKDF (reference sequence). The trim removed 3 bases at V and 2 bases at J, leaving 5 bases unmatched.

This rearrangement joins TRBV11-3 to TRBJ2-5; possibly TRBD1 for D (5 bases). The CDR3 consists of 16 residues. V was clipped by 5 bases and J by 4 bases, with 20 bases between them. Per the germline V gene, CDR1 is SGHNT and CDR2 is YENEEA. The CDR3 DNA reads as TGTGCCAGCAGCCCCACCATTTCTGGGGCGGTAGAGACCCAGTACTTC. Encoded protein: CASSPTISGAVETQYF.

V and J are TRBV5-6 and TRBJ2-1, with a weak D call TRBD2 (6 bases). The V end was cut by 1 base, the J end by 3 bases, with 11 bases between. This CDR3 has 15 amino acids. Germline CDR1 and CDR2: SGHDT and YYEEEE. For the CDR3, the DNA is TGTGCCAGCAGCTTGTACGGGAGTATCTACAATGAGCAGTTCTTC. Amino acids: CASSLYGSIYNEQFF.

The rearrangement joins TRBV28 to TRBJ1-1, with D perhaps TRBD1 (5 bases). The CDR3 has 10 amino acids. Germline V gene lookup returns CDR1 MDHEN and CDR2 SYDVKM. V dropped 6 bases and J dropped 12 bases, with 11 bases sitting between them. This CDR3 is CASRAGLTFF. In DNA form, the CDR3 reads TGTGCCAGCAGAGCAGGGTTGACTTTCTTT.

V usage is TRBV19 and J usage is TRBJ1-5; 9 bases line up with TRBD1. The CDR3 covers 13 residues. With 7 bases clipped from V and 4 bases from J, the junction kept 2 bases outside the gene matches. CDR1 is LNHDA, CDR2 SQIVND, per germline (reference sequence). CDR3 in DNA: TGTGCCAGTAAAGGACAGGGGAATCAGCCCCAGCATTTT. As protein: CASKGQGNQPQHF.

In its sample, this clone was seen once. The gene calls are TRBV7-8 and TRBJ2-5; 12 nucleotides line up with TRBD2. This CDR3 has 16 amino acids. V dropped 4 bases and J dropped 1; count of bases not matched to a gene: 4. Germline V gene data show CDR1 as SGHVS and CDR2 as FQNEAQ. CDR3 DNA sequence: TGTGCCAGCAGCTCCCAGACTAGCGGGGGCCAAGAGACCCAGTACTTC. Encoded protein: CASSSQTSGGQETQYF.

The V gene is TRBV7-6, the J gene TRBJ2-1; 11 bases agree with TRBD2. The CDR3 consists of 17 residues. The V and J ends lost 0 bases and 6 bases, in that order; junction bases with no gene match: 7. Germline loops: CDR1 SGHVS, CDR2 FNYEAQ. The CDR3 loop is CASSLARGTSGSNEQFF. DNA for the CDR3: TGTGCCAGCAGCTTAGCGCGGGGAACTAGCGGGAGCAATGAGCAGTTCTTC.

This chain joins TRBV12-3 or TRBV12-4 and TRBJ1-1; D is uncertain. The CDR3 covers 13 residues. Trimming removed 8 bases at V and 0 bases at J, with 10 bases between. In DNA form, the CDR3 reads TGTGCCAGCGAAAGGGAGATGAACACTGAAGCTTTCTTT. This sequence encodes CASEREMNTEAFF.

The genes are TRBV5-1 and TRBJ1-4; the D is unclear. The CDR3 sequence is 15 residues long. V was trimmed by 0 bases and J by 8 bases, leaving 14 bases between them. Germline V lookup: CDR1 SGHRS, CDR2 YFSETQ. The CDR3 is CASSLEGLGVEKLFF. The CDR3 nucleotides are TGCGCCAGCAGCTTGGAAGGACTAGGTGTAGAAAAACTGTTTTTT. Full variable domain (missing parts from reference TRBV5-1 and TRBJ1-4): KAGVTQTPRYLIKTRGQQVTLSCSPISGHRSVSWYQQTPGQGLQFLFEYFSETQRNKGNFPGRFSGRQFSNSRSEMNVSTLELGDSALYLCASSLEGLGVEKLFFGSGTQLSVL.

In this sample, this clone turned up once. The V gene is TRBV2, the J gene TRBJ2-7, with D possibly being TRBD1 (5 bases). CDR1 is SNHLY and CDR2 is FYNNEI in the germline V gene. This CDR3 spans 14 amino acids. V lost 5 bases, J lost 0 bases, and 11 bases lay in between. The CDR3 sequence: CASSRGTVSYEQYF. In nucleotides, the CDR3 is TGTGCCAGCAGTAGGGGCACCGTCTCCTACGAGCAGTACTTC.

The genes are TRBV10-3 and TRBJ2-7, with a possible D match to TRBD1 (6 bases). This CDR3 comprises 14 residues. Germline V gene data show CDR1 as ENHRY and CDR2 as SYGVKD. V was cut by 9 bases and J by 0 bases, with 15 bases left in between. The CDR3 region is CAIATGTNSYEQYF. CDR3 nucleotide sequence: TGTGCCATAGCCACCGGGACAAACTCCTACGAGCAGTACTTC.

J is TRBJ2-7 and V is TRBV28; 9 positions match TRBD2. J lost 5 bases, V lost 4 bases, and 3 bases had no gene match. The CDR3 loop spans 13 amino acids. Germline assignment: CDR1 MDHEN and CDR2 SYDVKM. CDR3 sequence (DNA): TGTGCCAGCAGTTGGCTAGCGGGAAACGAGCAGTACTTC. It translates to CASSWLAGNEQYF.

V usage is TRBV28 and J usage is TRBJ2-7, with 9 nucleotides matching TRBD1. Germline V gene lookup returns CDR1 MDHEN and CDR2 SYDVKM. The CDR3 runs 17 residues. V was clipped by 8 bases and J by 7 bases; unmatched bases: 21. CDR3 nucleotide sequence: TGTGCCAGCGCACGGGACAGGGTCCTCTCCAGCGCTCGGGAGCAGTACTTC. It translates to CASARDRVLSSAREQYF.

This chain links TRBV7-3 with TRBJ2-2, with no clear D. Germline CDR1 is SGHTA and CDR2 is FQGTGA. There are 15 residues in the CDR3. V dropped 2 bases and J dropped 7 bases, with 14 bases sitting between them. As DNA, the CDR3 is TGTGCCAGCAGCTTAGCTTACAGTTCGAACGGGGAGCTGTTTTTT. Translation gives CASSLAYSSNGELFF.

The chain links TRBV4-1 to TRBJ2-7; D is uncertain. The CDR3 is 14 amino acids. Trimming pared 0 bases from V and 0 bases from J, leaving 6 bases between. Germline V gene lookup returns CDR1 MGHRA and CDR2 YSYEKL. This chain's CDR3 is CASSQEVASYEQYF. CDR3 DNA: TGCGCCAGCAGCCAAGAGGTGGCCTCCTACGAGCAGTACTTC.

V gene TRBV2 combines with J gene TRBJ2-1, with 11 bases that match TRBD2. V dropped 4 bases and J dropped 4; count of bases not matched to a gene: 3. The germline CDR1 and CDR2 sequences are SNHLY and FYNNEI. The CDR3 is 15 amino acids. The CDR3 DNA reads TGTGCCAGCAGTGGGGGACTAGCGGAATACAATGAGCAGTTCTTC. Protein: CASSGGLAEYNEQFF.

This sequence joins TRBV12-3 or TRBV12-4 and TRBJ2-1; 8 nucleotides agree with TRBD2. V was pared by 7 bases and J by 7 bases, with 6 bases of the junction left unmatched. The CDR3 is made up of 13 amino acids. For the CDR3, the DNA is TGTGCCAGCACACCGGGACTAGGGAATGAGCAGTTCTTC. Translated, it gives CASTPGLGNEQFF.